This T cell receptor (beta chain) is from a study of blood T cells in healthy people across ages. V lost 4 bases to trimming and J lost 1 base, with 9 bases between them. CDR3 length: 13 amino acids. CDR1 is SQVTM and CDR2 is ANQGSEA in the germline V gene. It was ten milliliters of peripheral blood that were drawn from each donor. Each sample used at least 6 million PBMCs. Turning to this clonotype: Its antigen is not identified.

The study's findings and limits: Since the PBMCs were unsorted, naive and antigen-experienced cells could not be conclusively compared.

Primed by a sample-barcoded 5' primer and a J-beta primer mix, a second PCR proceeded for about 7 to 11 cycles. In TCRdb, the 5' RACE reads were re-called with MiXCR into one record per CDR3 protein. This sample yields approximately 800,000 distinct CDR3 sequences, of which just over 55% are seen a single time; about a quarter belongs to the top ten. This TCR came from a man aged 35 to 55 in good health. Sequencing input: blood. This sequence joins TRBV29-1 and TRBJ2-3; D call uncertain. The CDR3 coding sequence is TGCAGCGTTGTATCGCCTGGCACAGATACGCAGTATTTT. This gives the protein CSVVSPGTDTQYF.